This T cell receptor (beta chain) was captured in a study of blood T cell repertoires in COVID-19. On the study more broadly: From T cells, B-cell-depleted T cells, or PBMCs came the material, which was cDNA or gDNA.

Data came from immunoSEQ multiplex PCR; TCRdb stores just in-frame clones and leaves some out. The sample gives around 300,000 clones, 89% of which show up once; 0.85% to 0.95% is in the top ten. The CDR3 runs 12 residues. The germline gives CDR1 MGHRA, CDR2 YSYEKL. Trimming cost V 4 bases and J 6 bases; bases outside gene matches: 2. The V and J genes are TRBV4-1 and TRBJ2-7, with 8 bases lining up with TRBD1. The sequencing sample was made of peripheral blood. The source of this sequence is a woman aged 40-49 years who had recovered from COVID-19. The CDR3, as DNA: TGCGCCAGCAGCCCAACAGGGGGCGAGCAGTACTTC. This translates into CASSPTGGEQYF.